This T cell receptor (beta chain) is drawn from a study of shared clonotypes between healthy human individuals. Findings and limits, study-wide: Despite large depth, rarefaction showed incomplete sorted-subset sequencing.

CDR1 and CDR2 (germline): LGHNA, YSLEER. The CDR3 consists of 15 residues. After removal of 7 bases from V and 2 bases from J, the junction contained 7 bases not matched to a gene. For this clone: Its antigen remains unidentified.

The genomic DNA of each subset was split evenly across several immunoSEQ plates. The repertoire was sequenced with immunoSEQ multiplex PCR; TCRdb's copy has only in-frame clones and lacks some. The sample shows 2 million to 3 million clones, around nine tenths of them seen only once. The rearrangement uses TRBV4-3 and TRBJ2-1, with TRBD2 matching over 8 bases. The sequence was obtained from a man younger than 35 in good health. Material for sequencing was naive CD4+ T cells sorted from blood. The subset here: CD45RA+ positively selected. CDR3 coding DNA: TGCGCCAGCAATCGGGCGGGAGGACCCTACAATGAGCAGTTCTTC. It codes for CASNRAGGPYNEQFF.